This is a list of T cell receptor beta chains from one sample in a study of T-cell reconstitution after alpha-beta-depleted transplantation in children. TCRdb re-derived calls from the PCR reads in MiXCR, one entry per CDR3 protein. The sample lists around 440,000 distinct CDR3 sequences; approximately 10% were seen once. The specimen comprised PBMCs, sampled before TCRalphabeta/CD19-depleted stem cell transplant. Receptor source: a child under 10 years old with inherited bone marrow failure, due to receive a stem cell transplant. The CDR3 runs from the conserved cysteine through the conserved F or W. The order of the fields is clone size, V gene, J gene, D gene, CDR3 DNA, CDR3 protein. D genes are given only for firm matches. The size entry is marked missing in some rows and otherwise reads once, few, many or a size class.

many	TRBV4-1	TRBJ2-7	.	TGCGCCAGCAGCCAAAGGAAGGGGGACGAGCAGTACTTC	CASSQRKGDEQYF
.	TRBV20-1	TRBJ2-1	TRBD2	TGCAGTGCTAGCGCCGGGACTAGCGGGAGTGTCTTCGATGAGCAGTTCTTC	CSASAGTSGSVFDEQFF
many	TRBV20-1	TRBJ1-2	.	TGCAGTGCTAGTAGGGGGAACTATGGCTACACCTTC	CSASRGNYGYTF
few	TRBV20-1	TRBJ2-7	.	TGCAGTGCTATCGACAGGACACCCTACGAGCAGTACTTC	CSAIDRTPYEQYF
.	TRBV25-1	TRBJ2-5	.	TGTGCCAGCAGTGATTTACGGCTCCATGAGACCCAGTACTTC	CASSDLRLHETQYF
many	TRBV5-1	TRBJ1-5	.	TGCGCCAGCAGCCCCCACGGGGGGAATCAGCCCCAGCATTTT	CASSPHGGNQPQHF
few	TRBV6-2/TRBV6-3	TRBJ1-2	.	TGTGCCAGCAGTCGCGTACGAGACTATGGCTACACCTTC	CASSRVRDYGYTF
.	TRBV27	TRBJ2-1	TRBD2	TGTGCCAGCAGTTTCTCGGGAGGGGTAAATGAGCAGTTCTTC	CASSFSGGVNEQFF
many	TRBV28	TRBJ2-1	TRBD2	TGTGCCAGCTTACCAGCGGGAGTGTATGAGCAGTTCTTC	CASLPAGVYEQFF
.	TRBV27	TRBJ1-1	.	TGTGCCAGCAGTTGGGGACGGGACACTGAAGCTTTCTTT	CASSWGRDTEAFF
many	TRBV4-2	TRBJ1-2	TRBD1	TGTGCCAGCAGCCAAGACAGGGGGGGCGGCTACACCTTC	CASSQDRGGGYTF
many	TRBV28	TRBJ2-5	.	TGTGCCAGCAGGGAGACTAGTTCACAAGAGACCCAGTACTTC	CASRETSSQETQYF
few	TRBV29-1	TRBJ2-7	.	TGCAGCGTTGAAGGCCCGGCTCCCTACGAGCAGTACTTC	CSVEGPAPYEQYF
many	TRBV4-3	TRBJ2-1	.	TGCGCCAGCAGCCAAGTACACTTCTCCTACAATGAGCAGTTCTTC	CASSQVHFSYNEQFF
few	TRBV11-2	TRBJ2-1	.	TGTGCCAGCAGCTTAGTTGGGTTGGGGCCATCCTTATACAATGAGCAGTTCTTC	CASSLVGLGPSLYNEQFF
many	TRBV19	TRBJ2-1	.	TGTGCCAGTAGTACAAGGGCGTGGGGGCCTTCCTACAATGAGCAGTTCTTC	CASSTRAWGPSYNEQFF
many	TRBV12-3/TRBV12-4	TRBJ2-2	.	TGTGCCAGCAGTTTCTCGGGGGGCGGAACCGAAACCGGGGAGCTGTTTTTT	CASSFSGGGTETGELFF
few	TRBV5-6	TRBJ2-7	TRBD2	TGTGCCAGCAGCTTGGTCAGCGGGAGTTACACCTACGAGCAGTACTTC	CASSLVSGSYTYEQYF
few	TRBV7-2	TRBJ2-7	TRBD1	TGTGCCAGCAGCTTAGCATCCGGGACAGCCTACGAGCAGTACTTC	CASSLASGTAYEQYF
few	TRBV20-1	TRBJ2-1	.	TGCAGTGCTAGGGATGATAGCGGCTTCTCCTACAATGAGCAGTTCTTC	CSARDDSGFSYNEQFF
few	TRBV30	TRBJ2-5	.	TGTGCCAAGGAGGGAGGGGGGCAAGAGACCCAGTACTTC	CAKEGGGQETQYF
.	TRBV20-1	TRBJ2-1	.	TGCAGTGCTAGTCGCGGGACCTCCTACAATGAGCAGTTCTTC	CSASRGTSYNEQFF
few	TRBV12-3/TRBV12-4	TRBJ1-4	TRBD1	TGTGCCAGCAGTTTTGGACAGGGGCGGCGTGAAAAACTGTTTTTT	CASSFGQGRREKLFF
many	TRBV4-2	TRBJ2-5	TRBD1	TGTGCCAGCAGCCAACAGACAGGGGAGTGGCAAGAGACCCAGTACTTC	CASSQQTGEWQETQYF